This T cell receptor beta chain was obtained from a study of response to subunit inactivated influenza vaccine. Study results and caveats: That few new T cells are recruited by each seasonal influenza vaccination was the authors' suggestion.

This clonotype was found a few times. The antigen remains unidentified. Using its own MiXCR run on the RT-PCR reads, TCRdb lists one record per CDR3 protein. Of around 850,000 distinct CDR3 sequences listed, about 18% are singletons. The length of the CDR3 is 13 residues. V shed 5 bases and J shed 0 bases, with 10 bases lying between them. Germline-derived CDR1 and CDR2 are SQVTM and ANQGSEA. This chain uses TRBV29-1 with TRBJ1-1; the D is unclear. The receptor was isolated from a man aged 50 or older who received an inactivated influenza vaccine. The material sequenced was PBMCs from blood, taken 5 days after vaccination. The CDR3 protein is CSVLGGLNTEAFF. The CDR3 DNA is TGCAGCGTTTTGGGAGGCCTGAACACTGAAGCTTTCTTT.